A selection of T cell receptor beta chains follows, all from one sample in a study of Graves' ophthalmopathy and Graves' hyperthyroidism. Via MiXCR, TCRdb re-called the multiplex PCR reads, giving one row per CDR3 protein. The sample shows approximately 410,000 distinct CDR3 sequences, less than 20% of them seen only once. The specimen sequenced was peripheral blood. These receptors were taken from a woman younger than 35 with stable Graves' hyperthyroidism. The CDR3 runs from the conserved cysteine through the conserved F or W. D genes are given only for firm matches. Clone size is shown for a subset of rows, as once, few, many or a class of expanded clone.

V	length	J	D	size	CDR3	DNA
TRBV15	15	TRBJ1-3	-	many	CATSRGQPSGNTIYF	TGTGCCACCAGCAGAGGACAGCCTTCGGGAAACACCATATATTTT
TRBV6-1	15	TRBJ2-7	TRBD1	few	CASSPGRTGAYEQYF	TGTGCCAGCAGTCCCGGTCGGACAGGAGCCTACGAGCAGTACTTC
TRBV6-1	16	TRBJ1-5	-	many	CASSPRPDRSNQPQHF	TGTGCCAGCAGTCCCCGGCCGGACAGAAGCAATCAGCCCCAGCATTTT
TRBV19	13	TRBJ1-1	-	many	CASAGYMNTEAFF	TGTGCCAGCGCGGGATATATGAACACTGAAGCTTTCTTT
TRBV28	12	TRBJ1-5	-	-	CASRTSRQPQHF	TGTGCCAGCAGAACCAGCCGGCAGCCCCAGCATTTT
TRBV12-3/TRBV12-4	15	TRBJ1-2	TRBD1	many	CASSLGYRGRDGYTF	TGTGCCAGCAGTTTAGGTTACAGGGGACGCGATGGCTACACCTTC
TRBV2	14	TRBJ1-1	TRBD1	many	CASSEGQINTEAFF	TGTGCCAGCAGTGAGGGACAGATCAACACTGAAGCTTTCTTT
TRBV7-2	14	TRBJ1-1	TRBD1	many	CASSPQDRALKAFF	TGTGCCAGCAGCCCTCAGGACAGGGCCCTGAAAGCTTTCTTT
TRBV27	15	TRBJ2-7	TRBD1	many	CASSGGTGVSYEQYF	TGTGCCAGCAGTGGGGGGACAGGTGTCTCCTACGAGCAGTACTTC
TRBV7-6	20	TRBJ2-5	-	many	CASSLAEISDVGIDGETQYF	TGTGCCAGCAGCTTAGCGGAAATTTCTGATGTCGGGATCGATGGAGAGACCCAGTACTTC
TRBV6-1	12	TRBJ1-5	-	many	CATSLSNQPQHF	TGTGCCACCAGCCTAAGCAATCAGCCCCAGCATTTT
TRBV19	14	TRBJ1-2	-	many	CASSLTGWDYGYTF	TGTGCCAGTAGTCTTACAGGGTGGGACTATGGCTACACCTTC
TRBV11-2	12	TRBJ2-7	-	many	CASSFSPYEQYF	TGTGCCAGCAGCTTTTCACCCTACGAGCAGTACTTC
TRBV6-2/TRBV6-3	15	TRBJ2-5	-	many	CASSYGGAVQETQYF	TGTGCCAGCAGTTATGGGGGGGCGGTCCAAGAGACCCAGTACTTC
TRBV2	13	TRBJ2-7	-	many	CASSGPRGGEQYF	TGTGCCAGCAGTGGCCCCAGGGGGGGAGAGCAGTACTTC
TRBV12-3/TRBV12-4	13	TRBJ1-1	-	many	CASSLSLDLEAFF	TGTGCCAGCAGTTTAAGTCTGGACCTTGAAGCTTTCTTT
TRBV20-1	19	TRBJ2-2	TRBD2	-	CSARSWGLAGGPDTGELFF	TGCAGTGCTAGATCGTGGGGACTAGCGGGGGGGCCGGACACCGGGGAGCTGTTTTTT
TRBV6-1	14	TRBJ1-5	-	many	CASSPGEGNQPQHF	TGTGCCAGCAGTCCCGGGGAAGGGAATCAGCCCCAGCATTTT
TRBV6-5	15	TRBJ2-5	-	-	CASSSLDSTQETQYF	TGTGCCAGCAGTTCCCTCGACAGCACCCAAGAGACCCAGTACTTC
TRBV28	13	TRBJ2-7	TRBD1	many	CASTRLGDREQYF	TGTGCCAGCACCCGTCTGGGGGACAGAGAGCAGTACTTC
TRBV7-9	13	TRBJ1-1	-	many	CASSKRVDTEAFF	TGTGCCAGCAGCAAGAGGGTGGACACTGAAGCTTTCTTT
TRBV28	15	TRBJ1-1	TRBD1	many	CASSSIDRGSTEAFF	TGTGCCAGCAGTTCCATCGACAGGGGAAGCACTGAAGCTTTCTTT
TRBV6-5	15	TRBJ1-2	TRBD1	many	CASSYYGTDRYGYTF	TGTGCCAGCAGTTACTACGGGACAGATCGCTATGGCTACACCTTC
TRBV7-2	16	TRBJ2-7	TRBD1	many	CASSLAPEGGFYEQYF	TGTGCCAGCAGCTTAGCGCCGGAAGGGGGCTTTTACGAGCAGTACTTC
TRBV5-1	15	TRBJ1-5	-	many	CASSLVGGRDQPQHF	TGCGCCAGCAGCTTGGTGGGGGGTCGGGATCAGCCCCAGCATTTT
TRBV20-1	15	TRBJ1-2	TRBD1	many	CSAATTGGADYGYTF	TGCAGTGCTGCTACGACAGGGGGCGCTGACTATGGCTACACCTTC
TRBV2	15	TRBJ1-3	-	many	CASSVGRTSGNTIYF	TGTGCCAGCAGTGTTGGGAGAACCTCTGGAAACACCATATATTTT
TRBV24-1	13	TRBJ2-5	-	many	CATRAGAQETQYF	TGTGCCACCAGGGCAGGGGCGCAAGAGACCCAGTACTTC
TRBV11-1	15	TRBJ2-7	TRBD2	many	CASSLSGTVTYEQYF	TGTGCCAGCAGCTTGAGCGGGACGGTGACCTACGAGCAGTACTTC
TRBV11-2	18	TRBJ1-2	TRBD1	-	CANSSLRDRARRNYGYTF	TGTGCCAACAGCTCTCTCCGGGACAGGGCACGACGGAACTATGGCTACACCTTC
TRBV19	11	TRBJ2-7	-	few	CASRGPAEQYF	TGTGCCAGTAGGGGTCCTGCGGAGCAGTACTTC
TRBV6-5	15	TRBJ1-2	-	many	CASSHEADSFYGYTF	TGTGCCAGCAGCCACGAGGCCGACAGTTTCTATGGCTACACCTTC
TRBV7-3	17	TRBJ2-2	TRBD2	many	CASSPTGGGVGTGELFF	TGTGCCAGCAGTCCCACGGGGGGGGGCGTAGGCACCGGGGAGCTGTTTTTT
TRBV6-5	14	TRBJ2-7	-	few	CASSSWGRTYEQYF	TGTGCCAGCAGTTCCTGGGGACGGACCTACGAGCAGTACTTC
TRBV19	16	TRBJ1-1	-	many	CASSIDFRESNTEAFF	TGTGCCAGTAGTATAGATTTTAGGGAGTCGAACACTGAAGCTTTCTTT
TRBV24-1	17	TRBJ1-1	TRBD1	many	CATSDSPPDREDTEAFF	TGTGCCACCAGTGATTCTCCCCCGGACAGGGAAGACACTGAAGCTTTCTTT
TRBV6-1	13	TRBJ2-7	TRBD1	many	CASTKGAPYEQYF	TGTGCCAGCACCAAGGGGGCCCCCTACGAGCAGTACTTC
TRBV2	14	TRBJ1-2	TRBD1	many	CASSEGQGAYGYTF	TGTGCCAGCAGTGAAGGACAGGGGGCATATGGCTACACCTTC
TRBV5-1	17	TRBJ1-1	TRBD1	many	CASSSTTGTGGATEAFF	TGCGCCAGCAGCTCCACCACCGGGACAGGGGGCGCGACTGAAGCTTTCTTT
TRBV18	15	TRBJ1-1	-	few	CASSPSGQDPTEAFF	TGTGCCAGCTCACCATCCGGACAAGACCCAACTGAAGCTTTCTTT
TRBV11-1	13	TRBJ1-2	-	few	CASSSQRNYGYTF	TGTGCCAGCAGCTCCCAGAGAAACTATGGCTACACCTTC